These T cell receptor beta chains were read from a single sample in a study of cytomegalovirus exposure and HLA in healthy donors. The assay was immunoSEQ multiplex PCR, and TCRdb's table has in-frame clones only and misses some. The profile shows 180,000 or so clones, roughly 86% of them singletons. Sequencing was carried out using PBMCs. The receptors originated from a young man in good health and CMV-seropositive. Both conserved end residues are part of each CDR3. A D gene is named only where the DNA matches it firmly. Size is stated for part of the rows, as once, few or many counts, or as a class when the clone is expanded.

V: TRBV27; size: many; J: TRBJ2-2; D: .; DNA: TGTGCCAGCAGCTGGGGGCTTTTTAACACCGGGGAGCTGTTTTTT; CDR3: CASSWGLFNTGELFF
V: TRBV6-1; size: .; J: TRBJ1-1; D: .; DNA: TGTGCCAGCAGTGAAGTACCAGGGGAGTACACTGAAGCTTTCTTT; CDR3: CASSEVPGEYTEAFF
V: TRBV5-1; size: .; J: TRBJ2-2; D: .; DNA: TGCGCCAGCAGTTACCCGTCTTCAGGTGGGCCGAACACCGGGGAGCTGTTTTTT; CDR3: CASSYPSSGGPNTGELFF
V: TRBV4-2; size: .; J: TRBJ2-7; D: TRBD1; DNA: TGTGCCAGCAGCCATGAAACAGGGGCGGAGAACGAGCAGTACTTC; CDR3: CASSHETGAENEQYF
V: TRBV28; size: .; J: TRBJ2-7; D: .; DNA: TGTGCCAGCAGGGGGACTTCGACCTACGAGCAGTACTTC; CDR3: CASRGTSTYEQYF
V: TRBV6-5; size: .; J: TRBJ1-2; D: .; DNA: TGTGCCAGCCGCAGGACTTTGACGGGGAACTATGGCTACACCTTC; CDR3: CASRRTLTGNYGYTF
V: TRBV5-4; size: .; J: TRBJ1-1; D: .; DNA: TGTGCCAGCAGCTTGGCCGGACAGCTTGAAGCTTTCTTT; CDR3: CASSLAGQLEAFF
V: TRBV27; size: once; J: TRBJ2-6; D: TRBD1; DNA: TGTGCCAGCAGTGGCCGGGACAGGGAGTCTGGGGCCAACGTCCTGACTTTC; CDR3: CASSGRDRESGANVLTF
V: TRBV5-6; size: .; J: TRBJ2-3; D: .; DNA: TGTGCCAGCAGCTTGCCCACTCATACGCAGTATTTT; CDR3: CASSLPTHTQYF
V: TRBV19; size: .; J: TRBJ2-1; D: .; DNA: TGTGCCAGTAGTATTGGAGGAAGAAGCTCCGTGGAGCAGTTCTTC; CDR3: CASSIGGRSSVEQFF
V: TRBV6-1; size: .; J: TRBJ1-6; D: .; DNA: TGTGCCAGCAGTGAAGGTGCGGTGGAGATTTCACCCCTCCACTTT; CDR3: CASSEGAVEISPLHF
V: TRBV9; size: .; J: TRBJ1-1; D: .; DNA: TGTGCCAGCAGCGTAGATCAGGGAAACACTGAAGCTTTCTTT; CDR3: CASSVDQGNTEAFF
V: TRBV27; size: .; J: TRBJ2-3; D: .; DNA: TGTGCCAGCAGTTTTGGCCTAGCGCTGAATACGCAGTATTTT; CDR3: CASSFGLALNTQYF
V: TRBV29-1; size: .; J: TRBJ2-7; D: TRBD1; DNA: TGCAGCGTTGAATCCGGACAGGCCTACGAGCAGTACTTC; CDR3: CSVESGQAYEQYF
V: TRBV18; size: .; J: TRBJ2-7; D: TRBD1; DNA: TGTGCCAGCTCACCAAGCCCGGGTACCGACAGGGGGTTATACGAGCAGTACTTC; CDR3: CASSPSPGTDRGLYEQYF
V: TRBV18; size: once; J: TRBJ2-1; D: .; DNA: TGTGCCAGCTCACAGGAACTAGTCCGGATGGATGAGCAGTTCTTC; CDR3: CASSQELVRMDEQFF
V: TRBV7-8; size: .; J: TRBJ2-1; D: TRBD1; DNA: TGTGCCAGCAGCCCGAGGACAGGGGGGAACAATGAGCAGTTCTTC; CDR3: CASSPRTGGNNEQFF
V: TRBV28; size: .; J: TRBJ2-7; D: TRBD2; DNA: TGTGCCAGCAGTTTTAGGGCTAGCGGGAGCTACGAGCAGTACTTC; CDR3: CASSFRASGSYEQYF
V: TRBV27; size: .; J: TRBJ1-5; D: .; DNA: TGTGCCAGCAGTTTAAGGGCAGGGGTAGGCAATCAGCCCCAGCATTTT; CDR3: CASSLRAGVGNQPQHF
V: TRBV28; size: .; J: TRBJ2-1; D: TRBD2; DNA: TGTGCCAGCAGTTTCGTAGCGGGAATAAATGAGCAGTTCTTC; CDR3: CASSFVAGINEQFF
V: TRBV6-5; size: .; J: TRBJ1-2; D: .; DNA: TGTGCCAGCAGTTACGCGGGTGACTATGGCTACACCTTC; CDR3: CASSYAGDYGYTF
V: TRBV19; size: .; J: TRBJ2-7; D: .; DNA: TGTGCCAGTAGTCCCCCAACGGGCAGGGTCACCTACGAGCAGTACTTC; CDR3: CASSPPTGRVTYEQYF
V: TRBV14; size: .; J: TRBJ2-7; D: .; DNA: TGTGCCAGCAGCCAAGGCCAGATCTACGAGCAGTACTTC; CDR3: CASSQGQIYEQYF
V: TRBV28; size: .; J: TRBJ1-1; D: .; DNA: TGTGCCAGCATCATGCTAGGCAGGGGCCTCACTGAAGCTTTCTTT; CDR3: CASIMLGRGLTEAFF
V: TRBV5-1; size: .; J: TRBJ2-7; D: .; DNA: TGCGCCAGCAGCCTACAGGGCCGCTCAGAACACGAGCAGTACTTC; CDR3: CASSLQGRSEHEQYF
V: TRBV6-6; size: .; J: TRBJ1-5; D: .; DNA: TGTGCCAGCAGTTACTCGGGCTCCGAGTTCAATCAGCCCCAGCATTTT; CDR3: CASSYSGSEFNQPQHF